This T cell receptor (beta chain) was profiled in a study of blood T cell repertoires in COVID-19. For the study at large: The United States, Italy and Spain supplied acute and convalescent COVID-19 samples. T cells, B-cell-depleted T cells, or PBMCs supplied cDNA or gDNA.

Germline CDR1 and CDR2: SGHRS and YFSETQ. V was pared by 5 bases and J by 2 bases, with 2 bases of the junction left unmatched. The CDR3 contains 13 residues. Per the study methods: From reference gene primer amplification, estimates of nucleated cell counts were derived. Assay: immunoSEQ multiplex PCR; the TCRdb copy retains only in-frame clones and omits some. Clonal size and the V and J genes are those of that table, whereas D and trimming came from the DNA. The sample records around 110,000 clones, 88% being singletons. This TCR was sampled from a man aged 45-60 years with active or convalescent COVID-19. The chain couples TRBV5-1 to TRBJ2-5, with 8 bases fitting TRBD1. Sequencing was performed on peripheral blood. CDR3 amino acids: CASRTGAQETQYF. The CDR3 DNA sequence: TGCGCCAGCAGGACAGGGGCGCAAGAGACCCAGTACTTC.